This T cell receptor beta chain stems from a study of blood T cells in healthy people across ages. Looking at the study overall: For every two T cells, template switching captured about one barcoded beta molecule.

Through a sample-barcoded 5' primer and a J-beta primer mix, a second PCR was run for roughly 7 to 11 cycles. From each sample, at least 3 million paired-end reads containing CDR3 were obtained. TCRdb analysed the 5' RACE reads with MiXCR anew, one entry per CDR3 protein. The profile shows approximately 600,000 distinct CDR3 sequences, 58% of them singletons. General observations from the study: A roughly linear age-dependent decrease characterized TCR beta diversity per million T cells.

In its sample, this clonotype was seen a few times. Its matching antigen is unknown. Trimming at V came to 1 base and at J to 4 bases, leaving 3 bases not matched to a gene. Germline CDR1 reads LNHNV; CDR2 reads YYDKDF (reference sequence). The CDR3 has 14 residues. Sequencing used blood. This clonotype was obtained from a man aged 60-69 years in good health. V and J are TRBV15 and TRBJ2-5; 7 bases fit TRBD2. The CDR3 coding sequence is TGTGCCACCAGCAGAGGGGAGGGACGAGAGACCCAGTACTTC. This sequence encodes CATSRGEGRETQYF.